The 32 T cell receptor beta chains presented below share a single source sample, sequenced in a study of blood T cell repertoires in COVID-19. Generated by immunoSEQ multiplex PCR, the TCRdb table keeps only in-frame clones and is missing some. This table has over 400,000 clones, roughly nine tenths appearing once. The sequenced sample consisted of peripheral blood. The source is a woman aged 50 to 60 with COVID-19, enrolled during active disease.

The gene calls are TRBV5-1 and TRBJ1-1; tentative D call: TRBD1 (6 bases). The CDR3 runs to 15 residues. The V gene lost 2 bases and the J gene lost 0 bases, with 11 bases spanning the gap. Germline V CDR1 and CDR2: SGHRS, YFSETQ. CDR3 sequence reads: CASSFSTGLNTEAFF. In DNA, the CDR3 is TGCGCCAGCAGCTTCTCGACAGGCCTGAACACTGAAGCTTTCTTT.

The CDR3 reads CASSPTSGPGAGELFF. The CDR3 DNA reads TGTGCCAGCAGCCCTACTAGCGGACCCGGCGCCGGGGAGCTGTTTTTT. The gene calls are TRBV7-2 and TRBJ2-2; TRBD2 aligns across 8 bases. J gave up 6 bases and V 5 bases, and 11 bases lay outside the gene matches. CDR1 and CDR2 (germline): SGHTA, FQGNSA. This CDR3 comprises 16 residues.

V gene TRBV5-4 combines with J gene TRBJ1-1; D may be TRBD1 (6 bases). V was trimmed by 4 bases and J by 3 bases, leaving 16 bases between them. The CDR3 consists of 15 residues. Germline CDR1 is SGHNT and CDR2 is YYREEE (reference sequence). This CDR3 reads CASSPPGGPYTEAFF. CDR3 in DNA: TGTGCCAGCAGCCCCCCCGGGGGGCCCTACACTGAAGCTTTCTTT.

This chain uses TRBV6-5 with TRBJ2-1; a possible D gene is TRBD1 (5 bases). The CDR3 length is 15 residues. V was cut by 2 bases and J by 5 bases, with 13 bases left in between. Germline CDR1 reads MNHEY; CDR2 reads SVGAGI. The CDR3 DNA is TGTGCCAGCAGTTACGAGCAGGGCCATAACAATGAGCAGTTCTTC. Amino acids: CASSYEQGHNNEQFF.

About this clone: In the same sample, other DNA sequences code for this CDR3. The V gene is TRBV3-1 (or the pseudogene TRBV3-2), the J gene TRBJ1-3; D unclear. The CDR3 extends over 14 amino acids. Between the trimmed V and J ends, which lost 1 base and 1 base, there was a span of 5 bases. Germline CDR1 and CDR2: LGHDT and YNNKEL (reference sequence). The CDR3 reads CASSQAGSGNTIYF. CDR3 DNA sequence: TGTGCCAGCAGCCAAGCAGGATCTGGAAACACCATATATTTT.

In its sample, this clone was seen a few times. V is TRBV19 and J is TRBJ1-1; 7 bases align to TRBD1. This CDR3 is built from 12 residues. V dropped 8 bases and J dropped 4; count of bases not matched to a gene: 4. Germline V gene lookup returns CDR1 LNHDA and CDR2 SQIVND (reference sequence). CDR3: CASQTGITEAFF. Here the CDR3 DNA reads TGTGCCAGTCAGACAGGGATCACTGAAGCTTTCTTT.

The J gene is TRBJ2-1, the V gene TRBV6-5; D possibly corresponds to TRBD2 (6 bases). Germline assignment: CDR1 MNHEY and CDR2 SVGAGI. Trimming pared 5 bases from V and 2 bases from J, leaving 10 bases between. This CDR3 comprises 14 residues. CDR3 sequence: CASSKRETYNEQFF. The CDR3 DNA is TGTGCCAGCAGTAAACGGGAGACCTACAATGAGCAGTTCTTC.

V is TRBV6-6 and J is TRBJ1-5, with 7 bases identical to TRBD1. Germline loops: CDR1 MNHNY, CDR2 SVGAGI (reference sequence). This CDR3 is 13 amino acids long. The V segment lost 6 bases and the J segment 5 bases; nucleotides outside the gene matches: 4. CDR3 sequence: CASRGQMDQPQHF. The CDR3 coding sequence is TGTGCCAGCAGGGGACAGATGGATCAGCCCCAGCATTTT.

V is TRBV6-6 and J is TRBJ1-1; 7 nucleotides align to TRBD1. The CDR3 consists of 13 residues. The germline CDR1 and CDR2 sequences are MNHNY and SVGAGI (reference sequence). J was trimmed by 11 bases and V by 8 bases; bases with no gene match: 14. The CDR3 loop reads CASCKYRTGWAFF. The DNA of the CDR3 is TGTGCCAGCTGTAAGTACCGGACAGGTTGGGCTTTCTTT.

The chain joins TRBV6-5 to TRBJ1-2; possible D gene TRBD1, 6 bases. The CDR3 extends over 14 amino acids. In germline, CDR1 is MNHEY, CDR2 SVGAGI. The V and J ends lost 6 bases and 3 bases respectively, with 14 bases between them. Written as DNA, the CDR3 is TGTGCCAGCAGCCGCCCACAGGGAGACTATGGCTACACCTTC. This sequence encodes CASSRPQGDYGYTF.

V usage is TRBV19 and J usage is TRBJ1-2; D is unresolved. V was pared by 1 base and J by 1 base, with 10 bases between. The CDR3 totals 15 residues. Germline CDR1 LNHDA, CDR2 SQIVND (reference sequence). In nucleotides, the CDR3 is TGTGCCAGTAGTATAGTCGGCAGGATTAACTATGGCTACACCTTC. Amino acids: CASSIVGRINYGYTF.

The chain carries TRBV10-3 and TRBJ2-7; the match to TRBD1 covers 11 bases. Germline assignment: CDR1 ENHRY and CDR2 SYGVKD. Germline trimming cut 6 bases from V and 5 bases from J; bases unmatched to any gene: 6. This CDR3 contains 14 residues. This chain's CDR3 is CAIRPGQGVHEQYF. The CDR3 DNA is TGTGCCATCAGACCGGGACAGGGGGTCCACGAGCAGTACTTC.

The genes are TRBV27 and TRBJ1-2; D call uncertain. V was trimmed by 4 bases and J by 2 bases, leaving 8 bases between them. This CDR3 is built from 13 residues. Germline values: CDR1 MNHEY, CDR2 SMNVEV (reference sequence). The CDR3 DNA reads as TGTGCCAGCAGTTCGACACTCAACTATGGCTACACCTTC. Encoded protein: CASSSTLNYGYTF.

This rearrangement joins TRBV5-1 to TRBJ2-1; 9 nucleotides line up with TRBD1. CDR1 is SGHRS, CDR2 YFSETQ, per germline. CDR3 size: 15 residues. The J segment lost 7 bases and the V segment lost 0 bases, leaving 5 bases of the junction unmatched. This CDR3 is CASSLEGQGWNEQFF. The CDR3 DNA reads TGCGCCAGCAGCTTGGAGGGACAGGGCTGGAATGAGCAGTTCTTC.

The V call is TRBV7-2, the J call TRBJ1-1; 10 bases fit TRBD1. This CDR3 has 13 residues. Trimming at V came to 4 bases and at J to 11 bases, leaving 7 bases not matched to a gene. In germline, CDR1 is SGHTA, CDR2 FQGNSA. CDR3: CASSWVTGQGAFF. DNA for the CDR3: TGTGCCAGCAGCTGGGTGACGGGACAGGGGGCTTTCTTT.

This chain joins TRBV19 and TRBJ1-5; weak D call: TRBD1 (6 bases). Trimming cost V 7 bases and J 2 bases, with 15 bases left between them. Germline CDR1 reads LNHDA; CDR2 reads SQIVND (reference sequence). The length of the CDR3 is 15 residues. The CDR3 protein is CASNNRAVGNQPQHF. CDR3 nucleotide sequence: TGTGCCAGTAACAACAGGGCCGTGGGCAATCAGCCCCAGCATTTT.

This CDR3 reads CASSELLAGEPDTQYF. The CDR3 region has the DNA TGTGCCAGCAGTGAATTACTTGCGGGGGAACCAGATACGCAGTATTTT. The chain has TRBV2 and TRBJ2-3; 7 nucleotides match TRBD2. V trimming: 2 bases; J trimming: 4 bases; junction bases outside the gene matches: 9. The CDR3 extends over 16 amino acids. The germline V gene has CDR1 SNHLY and CDR2 FYNNEI.

The chain combines TRBV6-1 with TRBJ2-2, with a possible D match to TRBD2 (5 bases). CDR1 is MNHNS, CDR2 SASEGT, per germline. There are 16 residues in the CDR3. The V end lost 0 bases, the J end lost 6 bases, and 14 bases lay between the germline ends. CDR3 sequence (DNA): TGTGCCAGCAGTGAAGCGGATTTAGCGAGACCCGGGGAGCTGTTTTTT. This codes for CASSEADLARPGELFF.

The rearrangement joins TRBV27 to TRBJ2-2; D is possibly TRBD2 (7 bases). The CDR3 is made up of 17 amino acids. The germline V gene encodes CDR1 MNHEY and CDR2 SMNVEV (reference sequence). V dropped 5 bases and J dropped 0 bases, with 16 bases sitting between them. CDR3 bases: TGTGCCAGCAGTCAAGGATGGGGGGGCGCGAACACCGGGGAGCTGTTTTTT. This gives the protein CASSQGWGGANTGELFF.

The rearrangement uses TRBV28 and TRBJ1-2, with D possibly matching TRBD1 (5 bases). Germline V gene sequence: CDR1 MDHEN, CDR2 SYDVKM. The length of the CDR3 is 14 residues. V lost 2 bases, J lost 4 bases, and 11 bases lay in between. The CDR3 region has the DNA TGTGCCAGCAGTTTAAGCGGGGCAGTCTATGGCTACACCTTC. Protein: CASSLSGAVYGYTF.

The chain recombines TRBV7-6 with TRBJ2-2; 11 nucleotides agree with TRBD1. The V gene end was trimmed by 3 bases and the J gene end by 5 bases; junction bases not matched to a gene: 11. The germline gives CDR1 SGHVS, CDR2 FNYEAQ. The CDR3 length is 18 residues. CDR3 bases: TGTGCCAGCAGCTTGAGTAGTGGGACAGGGGGATTGACCGGGGAGCTGTTTTTT. Protein sequence: CASSLSSGTGGLTGELFF.

CDR3 loop: CASSFRDRVIDTF. In DNA, the CDR3 is TGTGCCAGTAGTTTCCGGGACAGGGTTATAGATACCTTC. This chain connects TRBV19 to TRBJ1-2; TRBD1 matches 9 bases. From germline, CDR1 is LNHDA and CDR2 SQIVND (reference sequence). Trimming took 5 bases from V and 14 from J; bases not matched to a gene: 12. The CDR3 sequence is 13 residues long.

The gene calls are TRBV7-6 and TRBJ2-1, with 8 bases identical to TRBD2. J gave up 7 bases and V 4 bases, and 18 bases lay outside the gene matches. CDR3 length: 18 amino acids. Germline values: CDR1 SGHVS, CDR2 FNYEAQ. This CDR3 is CASSSRLAERGSGNEQFF. The CDR3 DNA sequence: TGTGCCAGCAGCTCCCGCCTGGCAGAGCGGGGGTCGGGGAATGAGCAGTTCTTC. The whole variable domain, filled in from reference TRBV7-6 and TRBJ2-1, reads GAGVSQSPRYKVTKRGQDVALRCDPISGHVSLYWYRQALGQGPEFLTYFNYEAQQDKSGLPNDRFSAERPEGSISTLTIQRTEQRDSAMYRCASSSRLAERGSGNEQFFGPGTRLTVL.

J is TRBJ2-2 and V is TRBV2; D might be TRBD2 (5 bases). Germline V gene lookup returns CDR1 SNHLY and CDR2 FYNNEI. The CDR3 runs 14 residues. V lost 8 bases and J lost 1, with 11 bases in between. As DNA, the CDR3 is TGTGCCAGCGGTGGGAGTGTGAACACCGGGGAGCTGTTTTTT. This codes for CASGGSVNTGELFF.

This chain connects TRBV3-1 (or the pseudogene TRBV3-2) to TRBJ1-4; 9 bases are shared with TRBD1. In germline, CDR1 is LGHDT, CDR2 YNNKEL (reference sequence). The CDR3 totals 16 residues. Trimming took 0 bases from V and 8 from J; bases not matched to a gene: 7. CDR3 coding DNA: TGTGCCAGCAGCCAAGATTTTAGGACAGGGGACGAAAAACTGTTTTTT. Its translation is CASSQDFRTGDEKLFF.

V is TRBV3-1 (or the pseudogene TRBV3-2) and J is TRBJ1-1, with 8 bases that match TRBD1. This CDR3 region has 16 residues. The ends lost 2 bases at V and 0 bases at J; junction bases unmatched: 5. The germline gives CDR1 LGHDT, CDR2 YNNKEL (reference sequence). The CDR3 nucleotides read TGTGCCAGCAGCCAATTGGCAGGGGGCATGAACACTGAAGCTTTCTTT. Amino acid sequence: CASSQLAGGMNTEAFF.

The chain has TRBV4-1 and TRBJ1-1, with TRBD1 matching 8 bases. Germline V lookup: CDR1 MGHRA, CDR2 YSYEKL. The ends lost 4 bases at V and 2 bases at J; junction bases unmatched: 9. This CDR3 is 16 amino acids long. CDR3 bases: TGCGCCAGCAGCCTGATGCCGGGACAGGTTAACACTGAAGCTTTCTTT. Amino acid sequence: CASSLMPGQVNTEAFF.

The chain couples TRBV14 to TRBJ1-4; D uncertain. Germline V gene lookup returns CDR1 SGHDN and CDR2 FVKESK. Between the trimmed V and J ends, which lost 0 bases and 0 bases, there was a span of 11 bases. This CDR3 is 17 amino acids long. This CDR3 is CASSQDPRLATNEKLFF. The CDR3 nucleotides are TGTGCCAGCAGCCAAGATCCCAGACTTGCAACTAATGAAAAACTGTTTTTT.

The chain combines TRBV7-6 with TRBJ1-1; D remains unclear. Trimming took off 4 bases at V and 2 bases at J, with 5 bases between the two ends. The CDR3 covers 12 residues. Germline values: CDR1 SGHVS, CDR2 FNYEAQ. The chain's CDR3 is CASSSVNTEAFF. Here the CDR3 DNA reads TGTGCCAGCAGCTCCGTTAACACTGAAGCTTTCTTT.

The chain couples TRBV5-6 to TRBJ2-7; D gene ambiguous. The CDR3 runs 14 residues. The germline gives CDR1 SGHDT, CDR2 YYEEEE. The V and J ends lost 0 bases and 6 bases respectively, with 13 bases between them. The CDR3 loop reads CASSLEGVTGEQYF. DNA of the CDR3: TGTGCCAGCAGCTTGGAAGGAGTTACGGGCGAGCAGTACTTC. The variable domain in full, with the rest retrieved from reference TRBV5-6 and TRBJ2-7, is DAGVTQSPTHLIKTRGQQVTLRCSPKSGHDTVSWYQQALGQGPQFIFQYYEEEERQRGNFPDRFSGHQFPNYSSELNVNALLLGDSALYLCASSLEGVTGEQYFGPGTRLTVT.

The chain combines TRBV5-4 with TRBJ1-6; D gene unclear. The CDR3 is made up of 14 amino acids. In germline, CDR1 is SGHNT, CDR2 YYREEE (reference sequence). Trimming left V 4 bases short and J 7 bases short, with 12 bases between. The CDR3 reads CASSLGLLNSPLHF. In nucleotides, the CDR3 is TGTGCCAGCAGCCTTGGACTGTTAAATTCACCCCTCCACTTT.

The V and J genes are TRBV3-1 (or the pseudogene TRBV3-2) and TRBJ2-1; the D gene is possibly TRBD2 (6 bases). CDR3 length: 14 residues. CDR1 and CDR2 from the germline V gene are LGHDT and YNNKEL (reference sequence). The V gene lost 5 bases and the J gene lost 9 bases, with 17 bases spanning the gap. CDR3 sequence: CASSASRRGGEQFF. CDR3 nucleotides: TGTGCCAGCAGCGCCTCTAGGAGGGGAGGTGAGCAGTTCTTC.